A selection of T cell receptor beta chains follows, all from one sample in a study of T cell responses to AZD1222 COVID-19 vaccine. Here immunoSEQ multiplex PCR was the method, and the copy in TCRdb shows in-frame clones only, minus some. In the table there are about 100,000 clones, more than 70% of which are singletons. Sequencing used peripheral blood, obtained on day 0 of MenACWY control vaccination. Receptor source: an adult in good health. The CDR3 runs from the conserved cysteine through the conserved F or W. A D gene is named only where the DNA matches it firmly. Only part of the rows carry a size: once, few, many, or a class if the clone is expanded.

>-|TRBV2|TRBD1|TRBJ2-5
CASRETGYGETQYF
TGTGCCAGCAGGGAGACAGGGTACGGCGAGACCCAGTACTTC
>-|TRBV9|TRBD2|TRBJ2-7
CASSPRTSGRRGSTYEQYF
TGTGCCAGCAGCCCCCGGACTAGCGGGAGGCGGGGGTCTACCTACGAGCAGTACTTC
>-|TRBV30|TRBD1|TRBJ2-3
CAWSPLTGGGDTQYF
TGTGCCTGGAGTCCCCTCACAGGGGGAGGAGATACGCAGTATTTT
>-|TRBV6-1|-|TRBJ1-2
CASSESSERGNYGYTF
TGTGCCAGCAGTGAAAGCTCCGAGAGGGGCAACTATGGCTACACCTTC
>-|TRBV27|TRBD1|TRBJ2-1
CASRDREWYNEQFF
TGTGCCAGCCGAGACAGGGAGTGGTACAATGAGCAGTTCTTC
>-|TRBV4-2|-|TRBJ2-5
CASSFCGQGGGEETQYF
TGTGCCAGCAGCTTTTGTGGGCAGGGCGGAGGTGAAGAGACCCAGTACTTC
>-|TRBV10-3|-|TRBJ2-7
CASQGSLGYEQYF
TGTGCCTCACAGGGTAGCTTGGGCTACGAGCAGTACTTC
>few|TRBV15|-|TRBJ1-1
CATSRDSTEAFF
TGTGCCACCAGCAGAGATAGCACTGAAGCTTTCTTT
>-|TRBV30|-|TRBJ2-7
CAWRPAGALHEQYF
TGTGCCTGGAGGCCGGCAGGGGCTCTCCACGAGCAGTACTTC
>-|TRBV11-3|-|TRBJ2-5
CASSLGPLSGGETQYF
TGTGCCAGCAGCTTAGGCCCTCTTAGCGGAGGGGAGACCCAGTACTTC
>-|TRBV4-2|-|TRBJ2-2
CASSPQDSWDTGELFF
TGTGCCAGCAGCCCTCAGGATTCGTGGGACACCGGGGAGCTGTTTTTT
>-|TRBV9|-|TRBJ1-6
CASTSGSYNSPLHF
TGTGCCAGCACCTCAGGCTCCTATAATTCACCCCTCCACTTT
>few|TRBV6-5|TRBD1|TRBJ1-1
CASSTDRLRVAFF
TGTGCCAGCAGTACGGACAGGCTTAGGGTTGCTTTCTTT
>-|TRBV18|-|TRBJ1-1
CASSPGMNTEAFF
TGTGCCAGCTCACCTGGGATGAACACTGAAGCTTTCTTT
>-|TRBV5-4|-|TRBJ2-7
CASSLPGAYEQYF
TGTGCCAGCAGCTTGCCGGGAGCCTACGAGCAGTACTTC
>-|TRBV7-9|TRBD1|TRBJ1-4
CASSLSYRGVGEKLFF
TGTGCCAGCAGCCTCTCCTACAGGGGCGTAGGGGAAAAACTGTTTTTT
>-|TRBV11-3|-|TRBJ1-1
CASSFGVLTEAFF
TGTGCCAGCAGCTTTGGGGTTTTGACTGAAGCTTTCTTT
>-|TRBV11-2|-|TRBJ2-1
CASSSIQGRNEQFF
TGTGCCAGCAGCTCCATACAGGGACGCAATGAGCAGTTCTTC
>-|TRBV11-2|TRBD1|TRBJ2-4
CASTPGGYIQYF
TGTGCCAGCACCCCAGGGGGATACATTCAGTACTTC